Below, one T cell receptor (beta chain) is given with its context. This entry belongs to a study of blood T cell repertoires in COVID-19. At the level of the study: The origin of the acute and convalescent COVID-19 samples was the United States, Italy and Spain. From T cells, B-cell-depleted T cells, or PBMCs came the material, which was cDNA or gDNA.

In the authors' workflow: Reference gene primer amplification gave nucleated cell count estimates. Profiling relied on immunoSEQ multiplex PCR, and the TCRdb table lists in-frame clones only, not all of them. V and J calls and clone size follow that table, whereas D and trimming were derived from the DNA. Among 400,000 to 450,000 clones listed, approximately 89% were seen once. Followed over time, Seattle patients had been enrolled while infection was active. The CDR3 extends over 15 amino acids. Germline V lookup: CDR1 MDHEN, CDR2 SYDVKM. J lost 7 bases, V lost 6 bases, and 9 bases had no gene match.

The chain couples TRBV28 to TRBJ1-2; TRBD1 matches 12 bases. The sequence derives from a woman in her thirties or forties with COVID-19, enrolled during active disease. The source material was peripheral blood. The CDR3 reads CASSSPGTGGVGYTF. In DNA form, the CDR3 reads TGTGCCAGCAGCTCCCCCGGGACAGGGGGCGTTGGCTACACCTTC.